A selection of T cell receptor beta chains follows, all from one sample in a study of beta chain features in type 1 diabetes. Assay used: immunoSEQ multiplex PCR; TCRdb lists only in-frame clones, some missing. The sample consists of 680,000 or so clones, roughly a sixth of them appearing once. The material sequenced was naive CD4+ T cells from blood. The receptors originated from a man between 18 and 29 years old in good health. The CDR3 runs from the conserved cysteine through the conserved F or W. D genes are given only for firm matches. Only part of the rows carry a size: once, few, many, or a class if the clone is expanded.

D,J,size,V,DNA,CDR3
-,TRBJ2-5,-,TRBV18,TGTGCCAGCTCACCACGGGGGGAGACCCAGTACTTC,CASSPRGETQYF
TRBD2,TRBJ2-3,-,TRBV7-3,TGTGCCAGCAGCCACCTACTAGCGGGGGACGATACGCAGTATTTT,CASSHLLAGDDTQYF
-,TRBJ2-3,-,TRBV6-5,TGTGCCAGCAGTTACATCGGGGGCCGCACAGATACGCAGTATTTT,CASSYIGGRTDTQYF
-,TRBJ2-7,many,TRBV14,TGTGCCAGCAGCCAAGCGACTAGACGCATCTACGAGCAGTACTTC,CASSQATRRIYEQYF
-,TRBJ2-5,-,TRBV19,TGTGCCAGTAGATACCTGGGAGTCGAGACCCAGTACTTC,CASRYLGVETQYF
-,TRBJ2-1,many,TRBV10-3,TGTGCCATCAGTGCCAACAATGAGCAGTTCTTC,CAISANNEQFF
-,TRBJ2-3,-,TRBV18,TGTGCCAGCTCATCCCTGCACACAGATACGCAGTATTTT,CASSSLHTDTQYF
-,TRBJ2-3,-,TRBV14,TGTGCCAGCAGCCTATCCCGCGGGGGCCCAGATACGCAGTATTTT,CASSLSRGGPDTQYF
-,TRBJ2-3,few,TRBV18,TGTGCCAGCTCACCACCGGTACACACAGATACGCAGTATTTT,CASSPPVHTDTQYF
-,TRBJ2-1,few,TRBV2,TGTGCCAGCCTCGGACTTTACTCCTACAATGAGCAGTTCTTC,CASLGLYSYNEQFF
TRBD1,TRBJ2-3,few,TRBV30,TGTGCCTGGAGATCAGGGGGCTCGCGCACAGATACGCAGTATTTT,CAWRSGGSRTDTQYF
-,TRBJ1-5,few,TRBV7-9,TGTGCCAGCAGCTTAGGGGGCACTCAGCCCCAGCATTTT,CASSLGGTQPQHF
TRBD1,TRBJ2-7,-,TRBV29-1,TGCAGCGGTCGGACAGGGGGCGTAAACGAGCAGTACTTC,CSGRTGGVNEQYF
-,TRBJ2-7,-,TRBV4-3,TGCGCCAGCAGCCAAGGAATAAGGTGGCGGGAACTCTCCTACGAGCAGTACTTC,CASSQGIRWRELSYEQYF
TRBD1,TRBJ1-2,few,TRBV29-1,TGCAGCGTAACCCAGGGGACAGGAAACTATGGCTACACCTTC,CSVTQGTGNYGYTF
-,TRBJ1-4,few,TRBV5-4,TGTGCCAGCAGGCCCGACCCACTCAAGTCAACTAATGAAAAACTGTTTTTT,CASRPDPLKSTNEKLFF
TRBD2,TRBJ2-7,few,TRBV5-4,TGTGCCAGCAGCCTGGGACTAGCGGGAGGGCTCGAGCAGTACTTC,CASSLGLAGGLEQYF
-,TRBJ2-7,few,TRBV27,TGTGCCAGCAGTTTAGAAGGGGATTACGAGCAGTACTTC,CASSLEGDYEQYF
TRBD1,TRBJ2-2,-,TRBV28,TGTGCCAGCAGCCCAGGGGGCAACGGGGAGCTGTTTTTT,CASSPGGNGELFF
-,TRBJ2-7,few,TRBV7-2,TGTGCCAGCAGCTTAGGGGCTCAGGGAGTAGGGTACGAGCAGTACTTC,CASSLGAQGVGYEQYF
-,TRBJ1-2,-,TRBV15,TGTGCCACCAGCAGACCCAAGTCTAACTATGGCTACACCTTC,CATSRPKSNYGYTF
TRBD2,TRBJ2-7,-,TRBV2,TGTGCCATGGCAACTAGCGGGGAAGGGGAGCAGTACTTC,CAMATSGEGEQYF
-,TRBJ1-2,-,TRBV6-1,TGTGCCGGATTACGGGGGTTGGGAAACTATGGCTACACCTTC,CAGLRGLGNYGYTF
TRBD1,TRBJ2-7,-,TRBV4-2,TGTGCCAGCAGCCGGGACAGGCCGAGCTCCTACGAGCAGTACTTC,CASSRDRPSSYEQYF
-,TRBJ2-7,few,TRBV29-1,TGCAGCGTTGAAGAAACCCCCGGGGGAAACTACGAGCAGTACTTC,CSVEETPGGNYEQYF
-,TRBJ1-5,-,TRBV4-3,TGCGCCAGCAGCCAGGGAGCCAATCAGCCCCAGCATTTT,CASSQGANQPQHF